A selection of T cell receptor beta chains follows, all from one sample in a study of identical twins. TCRdb re-called the 5' RACE reads with MiXCR, one entry per CDR3 protein. Of fewer than 800,000 distinct CDR3 sequences in the sample, just over 7% were seen once. These data were also reused for a study on yellow fever vaccine responses in identical twins.

The sequenced sample was PBMCs. The receptors come from a woman aged 18-29 years in good health. CDR3s include the opening cysteine and the closing phenylalanine or tryptophan. D genes are given only for firm matches. Clone size is not always given. Where it is, it says once, few, many or a class for expanded clones.

j_call	clone_size	d_call	v_call	cdr3_aa	cdr3_nt
TRBJ2-3	few	.	TRBV12-3/TRBV12-4	CASSSQANWGTDTQYF	TGTGCCAGCAGCTCCCAAGCGAACTGGGGCACAGATACGCAGTATTTT
TRBJ1-2	.	.	TRBV20-1	CSAGTTNYGYTF	TGCAGTGCCGGGACAACTAACTATGGCTACACCTTC
TRBJ2-3	.	TRBD1	TRBV6-5	CASSYTRDRQAPTQYF	TGTGCCAGCAGTTACACGAGGGACAGACAAGCCCCTACGCAGTATTTT
TRBJ2-1	few	TRBD1	TRBV5-1	CASSQQGVNEQFF	TGCGCCAGCAGCCAACAGGGGGTCAATGAGCAGTTCTTC
TRBJ1-2	.	TRBD1	TRBV7-9	CASSSLGTANYGYTF	TGTGCCAGCAGCTCCCTGGGGACAGCTAACTATGGCTACACCTTC
TRBJ2-5	.	.	TRBV12-3/TRBV12-4	CASSTTSKETQYF	TGTGCCAGCAGCACCACTAGTAAAGAGACCCAGTACTTC
TRBJ2-1	many	.	TRBV29-1	CSVESGLNNEQFF	TGCAGCGTTGAATCAGGGTTGAACAATGAGCAGTTCTTC
TRBJ2-5	.	.	TRBV4-1	CASSLALAGPAGTQYF	TGCGCCAGCAGCCTGGCACTGGCGGGACCTGCCGGGACCCAGTACTTC
TRBJ2-7	many	.	TRBV12-3/TRBV12-4	CASSFDRSYEQYF	TGTGCCAGCAGTTTCGACAGATCCTACGAGCAGTACTTC
TRBJ2-2	few	TRBD1	TRBV6-1	CASRHAVQGETGELFF	TGTGCCAGCAGACACGCCGTGCAGGGGGAAACCGGGGAGCTGTTTTTT
TRBJ1-1	few	.	TRBV29-1	CSVMIRWGRTEAFF	TGCAGCGTTATGATCCGCTGGGGCAGGACTGAAGCTTTCTTT
TRBJ2-7	many	.	TRBV24-1	CATSLGPYEQYF	TGTGCCACCAGTCTGGGACCCTACGAGCAGTACTTC
TRBJ2-2	once	.	TRBV2	CASNQVPSTGELFF	TGTGCCAGCAATCAGGTTCCTAGCACCGGGGAGCTGTTTTTT
TRBJ2-1	many	.	TRBV25-1	CASSGGHNRANEQFF	TGTGCCAGCAGTGGGGGACACAACAGAGCCAATGAGCAGTTCTTC
TRBJ1-1	.	TRBD1	TRBV11-2	CASSYRGTGGTEAFF	TGTGCCAGCAGCTACCGGGGGACAGGGGGAACTGAAGCTTTCTTT
TRBJ2-2	many	.	TRBV29-1	CSAQGIGELFF	TGCAGCGCCCAAGGGATCGGGGAGCTGTTTTTT
TRBJ2-1	few	TRBD1	TRBV9	CASSVGDRDFGEQFF	TGTGCCAGCAGCGTAGGGGACAGGGATTTCGGTGAGCAGTTCTTC
TRBJ2-5	many	.	TRBV12-3/TRBV12-4	CASSFSHREQETQYF	TGTGCCAGCAGTTTTTCACACCGGGAGCAAGAGACCCAGTACTTC
TRBJ2-5	many	.	TRBV13	CASSEPNPGGLETQYF	TGTGCCAGCAGCGAACCCAACCCGGGTGGTCTAGAGACCCAGTACTTC
TRBJ2-1	.	.	TRBV10-3	CAIQRSSPNNEQFF	TGTGCCATACAACGAAGCAGCCCAAACAATGAGCAGTTCTTC
TRBJ2-1	.	.	TRBV28	CASSLVLQTSSYNEQFF	TGTGCCAGCAGTCTCGTATTACAGACGAGCTCCTACAATGAGCAGTTCTTC
TRBJ2-2	few	TRBD1	TRBV6-1	CAAQGKGQTNTGELFF	TGTGCCGCCCAGGGCAAGGGACAGACGAACACCGGGGAGCTGTTTTTT
TRBJ2-2	.	.	TRBV5-1	CASNTAMSTGELFF	TGCGCCAGCAATACAGCGATGAGCACCGGGGAGCTGTTTTTT
TRBJ2-6	.	.	TRBV12-3/TRBV12-4	CASRYRAGANVLTF	TGTGCCAGCAGGTACAGAGCCGGGGCCAACGTCCTGACTTTC
TRBJ2-5	.	TRBD2	TRBV7-2	CASSLAGGSGGPRGTQYF	TGTGCCAGCAGCTTAGCGGGGGGTAGCGGGGGGCCCAGGGGGACCCAGTACTTC
TRBJ2-1	.	.	TRBV5-6	CASSKTGRLTDNEQFF	TGTGCCAGCAGCAAAACAGGGCGCCTAACAGACAATGAGCAGTTCTTC
TRBJ1-4	.	.	TRBV5-1	CASSVDRATNEKLFF	TGCGCCAGCAGCGTAGACCGCGCAACTAATGAAAAACTGTTTTTT
TRBJ1-1	few	.	TRBV7-9	CASSLANGQRVEAFF	TGTGCCAGCAGCTTAGCTAACGGACAGAGGGTTGAAGCTTTCTTT
TRBJ2-1	.	.	TRBV28	CASNRQEQYNEQFF	TGTGCCAGCAACAGACAGGAGCAATACAATGAGCAGTTCTTC
TRBJ1-3	many	.	TRBV12-3/TRBV12-4	CASSPTHSGNTIYF	TGTGCCAGCAGCCCGACACACTCTGGAAACACCATATATTTT
TRBJ2-7	.	TRBD1	TRBV5-1	CASSRSGTGGEQYF	TGCGCCAGCAGCCGATCTGGGACAGGAGGCGAGCAGTACTTC
TRBJ2-3	.	TRBD2	TRBV3-1	CACSQASGIRTDTQYF	TGTGCCTGCAGCCAGGCCAGCGGGATACGCACAGATACGCAGTATTTT
TRBJ2-1	few	TRBD2	TRBV27	CASSLGRESLNEQFF	TGTGCCAGCAGTTTAGGGCGGGAGTCCCTCAATGAGCAGTTCTTC
TRBJ1-6	.	TRBD1	TRBV12-3/TRBV12-4	CASSIGQASPLHF	TGTGCCAGCAGTATAGGACAGGCCTCACCCCTCCACTTT
TRBJ1-4	.	.	TRBV9	CASSALQGRHEKLFF	TGTGCCAGCAGCGCGCTACAGGGACGGCATGAAAAACTGTTTTTT
TRBJ2-1	.	TRBD1	TRBV7-9	CASSGQGKNEQFF	TGTGCCAGCAGCGGACAGGGCAAAAATGAGCAGTTCTTC